The clone carrying this T cell receptor (beta chain) occurred a few times. As yet, its antigen is unknown. The data were obtained in a study of cytomegalovirus exposure and HLA in healthy donors. The CDR3 contains 16 residues. Germline assignment: CDR1 LGHNA and CDR2 YSLEER. V shed 0 bases and J shed 2 bases, with 11 bases lying between them. Broader study findings: Cytomegalovirus association was listed for around 180 TCR beta chains. When the data were analyzed later, several of the most significant clusters appeared to be linked to common viral pathogens. Upon later analysis, HLA-associated TCR beta chains proved more clonally expanded than other, equally common chains.

The PCR made use of 60 Vbeta and 13 Jbeta primers. As processed by the authors: Approximately 79 million unique TCR beta chains, 10 million to 13 million of them shared, were counted by a later analysis. TCRdb's copy holds only in-frame clones and misses some; the assay was immunoSEQ multiplex PCR. V, J and clone size are those of that table, while D and trimming were read from the DNA. Found here are about 130,000 clones, around 82% of them singletons; the top ten hold around 3.6%. Sequenced material: PBMCs. This TCR derives from a man aged 35-49 years in good health and CMV-seronegative. The chain employs TRBV4-3 and TRBJ2-1; unclear D gene. CDR3 sequence: CASSQDWATPYNEQFF. The CDR3 nucleotides are TGCGCCAGCAGCCAAGATTGGGCTACCCCCTACAATGAGCAGTTCTTC.